The T cell receptor beta chain under discussion was sequenced for a study of identical twins. TCRdb recomputed calls from the 5' RACE reads with MiXCR, one row per CDR3 protein. The data show a few hundred thousand distinct CDR3 sequences, with roughly 13% seen just once and approximately 4% held by the top ten. Trimming stripped 3 bases from V and 1 base from J, with 10 bases between. The V gene's germline CDR1 is SGHRS and CDR2 YFSETQ. This CDR3 contains 15 residues. This clonotype has at least ten counts. These sequences were also reported in another study, on yellow fever vaccine responses in identical twins. From that paper: Twins reportedly mounted vaccine T cell responses that seemed partly convergent, partly personalized.

The chain recombines TRBV5-1 with TRBJ2-2; tentatively, D is TRBD1 (6 bases). Sequencing was performed on memory (CD45RO+) T cells sorted from blood. The TCR originated in a woman younger than 30 in good health. CDR3 in amino acids: CASSYAGENTGELFF. In DNA, the CDR3 is TGCGCCAGCAGCTATGCAGGGGAGAACACCGGGGAGCTGTTTTTT.